The clone carrying this T cell receptor beta chain turned up a few times. Germline CDR1 reads GTSNPN; CDR2 reads SVGIG (reference sequence). The length of the CDR3 is 20 residues. After removal of 1 base from V and 0 bases from J, the junction contained 14 bases not matched to a gene. The source of the sample is a study of cytomegalovirus exposure and HLA in healthy donors. PCR was performed using 60 Vbeta and 13 Jbeta primers. TCRdb keeps only in-frame clones here, not all; method: immunoSEQ multiplex PCR. The repertoire holds approximately 93,000 clones, with approximately 72% as singletons. The rearrangement joins TRBV30 to TRBJ2-6, with TRBD1 identical over 8 bases. The sequencing sample was made of PBMCs. This TCR came from a woman aged 40 to 50 in good health and CMV-seronegative. The CDR3 sequence is CAWSATYGQGGYSGANVLTF. CDR3 bases: TGTGCCTGGAGTGCTACCTATGGACAGGGCGGCTACTCTGGGGCCAACGTCCTGACTTTC. Variable domain in full (rest from reference TRBV30 and TRBJ2-6): SQTIHQWPATLVQPVGSPLSLECTVEGTSNPNLYWYRQAAGRGLQLLFYSVGIGQISSEVPQNLSASRPQDRQFILSSKKLLLSDSGFYLCAWSATYGQGGYSGANVLTFGAGSRLTVL.